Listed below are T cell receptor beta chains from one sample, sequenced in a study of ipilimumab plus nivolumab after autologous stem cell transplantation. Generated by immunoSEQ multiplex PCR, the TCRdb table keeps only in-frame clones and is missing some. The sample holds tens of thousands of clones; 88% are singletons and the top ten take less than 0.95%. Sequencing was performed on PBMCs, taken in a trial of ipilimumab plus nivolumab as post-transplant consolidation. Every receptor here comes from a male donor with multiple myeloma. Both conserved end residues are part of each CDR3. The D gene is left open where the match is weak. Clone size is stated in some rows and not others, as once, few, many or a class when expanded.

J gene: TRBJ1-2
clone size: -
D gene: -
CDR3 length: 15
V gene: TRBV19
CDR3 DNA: TGTGCCAGTAGTACAACCGGGACGGCCGATTCGGGCTACACCTTC
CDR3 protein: CASSTTGTADSGYTF

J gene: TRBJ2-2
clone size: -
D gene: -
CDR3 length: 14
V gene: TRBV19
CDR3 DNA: TGTGCCAGTACCCAACGGCCGACCACCGGGGAGCTGTTTTTT
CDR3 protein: CASTQRPTTGELFF

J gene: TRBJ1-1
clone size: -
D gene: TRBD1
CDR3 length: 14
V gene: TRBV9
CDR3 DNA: TGTGCCAGCAGCGTGATTGGCAGGGGGCTCGTAGCTTTCTTT
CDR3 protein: CASSVIGRGLVAFF

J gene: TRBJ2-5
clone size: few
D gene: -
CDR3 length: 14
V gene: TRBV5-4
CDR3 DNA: TGTGCCAGCAGCTTGGCCCGGACTGAAGAGACCCAGTACTTC
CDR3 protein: CASSLARTEETQYF

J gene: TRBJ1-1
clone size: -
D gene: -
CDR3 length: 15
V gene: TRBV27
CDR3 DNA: TGTGCCAGCAGCCCCCAGGCGCTTATAAACACTGAAGCTTTCTTT
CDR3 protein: CASSPQALINTEAFF

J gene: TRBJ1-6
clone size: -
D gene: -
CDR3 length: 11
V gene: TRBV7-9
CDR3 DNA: TGTGCCAGCAGCTTAAATTCACCCCTCCACTTT
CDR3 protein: CASSLNSPLHF

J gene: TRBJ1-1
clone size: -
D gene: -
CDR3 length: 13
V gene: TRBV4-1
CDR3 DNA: TGCGCCAGCAGCCAAGAAGAAACCTCACCGGCTTTCTTT
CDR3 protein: CASSQEETSPAFF

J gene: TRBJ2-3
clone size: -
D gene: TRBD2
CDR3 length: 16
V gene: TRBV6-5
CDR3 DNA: TGTGCCAGCAGTTACTCGACTAGCGGGTGGGCAGATACGCAGTATTTT
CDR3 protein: CASSYSTSGWADTQYF

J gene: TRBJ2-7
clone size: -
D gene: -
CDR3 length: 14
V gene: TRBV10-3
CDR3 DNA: TGTGCCATCAGTGATTCCGGGACTTCCTACGAGCAGTACTTC
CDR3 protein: CAISDSGTSYEQYF

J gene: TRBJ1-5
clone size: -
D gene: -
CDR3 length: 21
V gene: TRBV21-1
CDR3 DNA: TGTGCCAGCAGCAAAGCGCTGGGGCCTATTCGGTGGGACAGGAACAATCAGCCCCAGCATTTT
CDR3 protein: CASSKALGPIRWDRNNQPQHF

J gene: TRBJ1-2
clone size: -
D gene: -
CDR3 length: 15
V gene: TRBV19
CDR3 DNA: TGTGCCAGTAGTATGGGGGGGCGCTTCGGCTATGGCTACACCTTC
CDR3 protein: CASSMGGRFGYGYTF

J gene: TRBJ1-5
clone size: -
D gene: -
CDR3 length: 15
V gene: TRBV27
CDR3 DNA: TGTGCCAGCAGTTTATTATCAAGGGGCAATCAGCCCCAGCATTTT
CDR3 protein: CASSLLSRGNQPQHF

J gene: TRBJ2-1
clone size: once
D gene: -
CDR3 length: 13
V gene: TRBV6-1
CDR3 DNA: TGTGCCAGCAGTGAATGGAAGTTCAGCGAGCAGTTCTTC
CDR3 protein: CASSEWKFSEQFF

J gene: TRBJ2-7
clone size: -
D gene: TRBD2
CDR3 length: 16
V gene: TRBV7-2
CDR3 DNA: TGTGCCAGCAGCCAGCTAATTGCGGGGGGCTTCTACGAGCAGTACTTC
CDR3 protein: CASSQLIAGGFYEQYF

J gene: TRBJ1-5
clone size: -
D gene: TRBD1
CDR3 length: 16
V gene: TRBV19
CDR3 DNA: TGTGCCAGTACCCTTAGGACAGGTCTTAGCAATCAGCCCCAGCATTTT
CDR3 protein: CASTLRTGLSNQPQHF

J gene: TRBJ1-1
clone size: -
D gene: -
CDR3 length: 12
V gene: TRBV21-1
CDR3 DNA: TGTGCCGGAACCGGGGGGGAAGCTGAAGCTTTCTTT
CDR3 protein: CAGTGGEAEAFF

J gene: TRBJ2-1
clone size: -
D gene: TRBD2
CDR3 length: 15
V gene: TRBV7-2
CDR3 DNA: TGTGCCAGCATCAAACTAGCGGCCCTCTACAATGAGCAGTTCTTC
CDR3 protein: CASIKLAALYNEQFF

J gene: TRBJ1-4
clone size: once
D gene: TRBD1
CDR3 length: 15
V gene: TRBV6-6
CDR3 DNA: TGTGCCAGCAGTTCGCCTGACAGGGGTGGCAAGGAACTGTTTTTT
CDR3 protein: CASSSPDRGGKELFF

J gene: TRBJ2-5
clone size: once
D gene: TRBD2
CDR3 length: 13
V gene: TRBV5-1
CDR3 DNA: TGCGCCAGCAGTCTAGCGGTACAAGAGACCCAGTACTTC
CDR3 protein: CASSLAVQETQYF

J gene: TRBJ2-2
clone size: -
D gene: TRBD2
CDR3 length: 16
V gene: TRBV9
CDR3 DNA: TGTGCCAGCAGCTTACTAGCGGGGGCGAACACCGGGGAGCTGTTTTTT
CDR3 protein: CASSLLAGANTGELFF

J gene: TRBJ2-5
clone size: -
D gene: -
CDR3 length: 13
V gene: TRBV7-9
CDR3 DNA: TGTGCCAGCAGCTATTGGCACGGGGAGACCCAGTACTTC
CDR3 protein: CASSYWHGETQYF

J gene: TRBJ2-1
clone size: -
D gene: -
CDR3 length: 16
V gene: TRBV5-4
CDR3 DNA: TGTGCCAGCAGCTTGGGACCCGGGACACCCTACAATGAGCAGTTCTTC
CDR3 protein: CASSLGPGTPYNEQFF

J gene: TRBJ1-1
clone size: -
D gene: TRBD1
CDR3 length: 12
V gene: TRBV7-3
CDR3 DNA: TGTGCCAGCAGCTTAGGACAGGGTGAAGCTTTCTTT
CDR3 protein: CASSLGQGEAFF

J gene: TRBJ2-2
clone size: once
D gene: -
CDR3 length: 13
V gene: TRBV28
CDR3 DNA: TGTGCCAGCAGTCTGGGGGAACCCGGGGAGCTGTTTTTT
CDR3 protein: CASSLGEPGELFF

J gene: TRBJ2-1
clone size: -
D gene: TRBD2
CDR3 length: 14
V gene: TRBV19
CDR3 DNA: TGTGCCAGTAGGTGGACTAGCTCCTACAATGAGCAGTTCTTC
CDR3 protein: CASRWTSSYNEQFF

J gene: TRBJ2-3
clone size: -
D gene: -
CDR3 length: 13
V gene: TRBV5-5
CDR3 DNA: TGTGCCAGCAGCCCTGGGGGCACAGATACGCAGTATTTT
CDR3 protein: CASSPGGTDTQYF

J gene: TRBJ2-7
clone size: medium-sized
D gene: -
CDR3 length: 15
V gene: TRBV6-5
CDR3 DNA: TGTGCCAGCAGTCGAACAGAAAAATTAAACTACGAGCAGTACTTC
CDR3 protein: CASSRTEKLNYEQYF

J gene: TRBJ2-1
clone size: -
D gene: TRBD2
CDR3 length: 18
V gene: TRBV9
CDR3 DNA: TGTGCCAGCAGCGTAGGGACTAGCGGGTGGAGCTCCTACAATGAGCAGTTCTTC
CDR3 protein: CASSVGTSGWSSYNEQFF

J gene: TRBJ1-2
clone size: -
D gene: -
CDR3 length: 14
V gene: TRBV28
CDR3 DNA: TGTGCCAGCAGTACCCCCGGGAAGAACTATGGCTACACCTTC
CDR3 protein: CASSTPGKNYGYTF

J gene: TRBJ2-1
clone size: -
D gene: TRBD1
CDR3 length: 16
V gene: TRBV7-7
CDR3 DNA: TGTGCCAGCAGCCCGACAGGGTATCCCTCCTACAATGAGCAGTTCTTC
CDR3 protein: CASSPTGYPSYNEQFF

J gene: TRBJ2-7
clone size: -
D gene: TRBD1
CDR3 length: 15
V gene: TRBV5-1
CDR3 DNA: TGCGCCAGCAGTTCTACCGGGACAGGGTTGTACGAGCAGTACTTC
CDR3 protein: CASSSTGTGLYEQYF